This entry is about one T cell receptor (beta chain). Its antigen is not identified. These data originate in a study of cytomegalovirus exposure and HLA in healthy donors. General observations from the study: In an earlier analysis, in roughly 600 donors, most V segments appeared productive either ~87% or ~30% of the time. Using the classifier, cytomegalovirus status was reportedly diagnosed with high specificity and sensitivity.

The junction had 2 bases not matched to a gene; V was cut back by 2 bases and J by 2 bases. CDR1 is SNHLY and CDR2 is FYNNEI in the germline V gene. The CDR3 sequence is 15 residues long. PCR primers comprised 60 Vbeta and 13 Jbeta primers. Produced via immunoSEQ multiplex PCR; TCRdb's table is partial and in-frame only. Of around 95,000 clones listed, around 76% are singletons. The receptor was derived from a man aged 30-40 years in good health and CMV-seropositive. The chain uses TRBV2 and TRBJ1-3; 8 bases fit TRBD1. The sequenced sample consisted of PBMCs. The CDR3 loop is CASSETTGAGNTIYF. CDR3 DNA sequence: TGTGCCAGCAGTGAAACGACAGGGGCTGGAAACACCATATATTTT.